One sample yielded the 32 T cell receptor beta chains listed below, sequenced in a study of pediatric ulcerative colitis. Produced via immunoSEQ multiplex PCR; TCRdb's table is partial and in-frame only. The sample lists a few thousand clones; over 85% were seen once. Sequencing was carried out using blood. The receptor set was obtained from a boy under 18 who was a control in a study of pediatric ulcerative colitis.

The chain is built from TRBV27 and TRBJ1-1, with D uncertain. Germline V gene data show CDR1 as MNHEY and CDR2 as SMNVEV (reference sequence). V was pared by 5 bases and J by 7 bases, with 17 bases between. This CDR3 contains 14 residues. The CDR3 reads CASSLVFGSNEAFF. The CDR3 DNA reads as TGTGCCAGCAGTCTGGTTTTCGGTTCTAATGAAGCTTTCTTT.

This rearrangement joins TRBV19 to TRBJ1-1; tentatively, D is TRBD1 (5 bases). The CDR3 loop spans 14 amino acids. CDR1 is LNHDA, CDR2 SQIVND, per germline (reference sequence). Trimming removed 3 bases at V and 1 base at J, with 9 bases between. The CDR3 reads CASSIWGGNTEAFF. The CDR3 DNA follows: TGTGCCAGTAGTATTTGGGGGGGGAACACTGAAGCTTTCTTT. The full variable domain, rest sourced from reference TRBV19 and TRBJ1-1, is DGGITQSPKYLFRKEGQNVTLSCEQNLNHDAMYWYRQDPGQGLRLIYYSQIVNDFQKGDIAEGYSVSREKKESFPLTVTSAQKNPTAFYLCASSIWGGNTEAFFGQGTRLTVV.

This chain joins TRBV18 and TRBJ2-5; weak D call: TRBD2 (5 bases). V was clipped by 2 bases and J by 7 bases, with 5 bases between them. CDR1 and CDR2 from the germline V gene are KGHSH and LQKENI. The CDR3 covers 11 residues. CDR3 loop: CASSPGGTQYF. The CDR3 region has the DNA TGTGCCAGCTCACCAGGAGGGACCCAGTACTTC.

In this sample, this clone turned up a few times. The chain employs TRBV7-9 and TRBJ1-2; D is perhaps TRBD1 (5 bases). CDR3 length: 15 amino acids. From germline, CDR1 is SEHNR and CDR2 FQNEAQ (reference sequence). V shed 5 bases and J shed 0 bases, with 13 bases lying between them. The CDR3 nucleotides read TGTGCCAGCAGCCCGGGGGACCGCTCTAACTATGGCTACACCTTC. It is translated as CASSPGDRSNYGYTF. Looking up the rest from reference TRBV7-9 and TRBJ1-2 gives the full variable domain: DTGVSQNPRHKITKRGQNVTFRCDPISEHNRLYWYRQTLGQGPEFLTYFQNEAQLEKSRLLSDRFSAERPKGSFSTLEIQRTEQGDSAMYLCASSPGDRSNYGYTFGSGTRLTVV.

The V and J genes are TRBV19 and TRBJ1-5, with TRBD1 matching over 7 bases. The CDR3 loop spans 15 amino acids. The ends lost 3 bases at V and 3 bases at J; junction bases unmatched: 5. Germline CDR1 LNHDA, CDR2 SQIVND (reference sequence). CDR3 sequence reads: CASSIQTGNNQPQHF. CDR3 DNA: TGTGCCAGTAGTATTCAGACAGGGAACAATCAGCCCCAGCATTTT.

The rearrangement links TRBV5-1 to TRBJ2-1; 8 bases are a match to TRBD1. The trim removed 4 bases at V and 6 bases at J, leaving 15 bases unmatched. The germline V gene has CDR1 SGHRS and CDR2 YFSETQ. The CDR3 is 17 residues long. As DNA, the CDR3 is TGCGCCAGCAGCCTCCTGATGGGCAGGGGGCGTACCAATGAGCAGTTCTTC. Its translation is CASSLLMGRGRTNEQFF.

The V gene is TRBV6-5, the J gene TRBJ2-3; D uncertain. The CDR3 runs 11 residues. V was cut by 3 bases and J by 6 bases, with 4 bases left in between. Germline CDR1 MNHEY, CDR2 SVGAGI. The CDR3 bases are TGTGCCAGCAGTTATGCTGATACGCAGTATTTT. It codes for CASSYADTQYF.

The rearrangement joins TRBV29-1 to TRBJ2-3; maybe TRBD2 (5 bases). In germline, CDR1 is SQVTM, CDR2 ANQGSEA. This CDR3 comprises 14 residues. V shed 7 bases and J shed 6 bases, with 20 bases lying between them. The CDR3 DNA is TGCAGCGCTCCCGACTATGGCGTCTCGGATACGCAGTATTTT. It yields the protein CSAPDYGVSDTQYF.

The chain recombines TRBV2 with TRBJ2-4; D may be TRBD2 (6 bases). V was shortened by 2 bases and J by 9 bases, with 14 bases between the two germline ends. The V gene's germline CDR1 is SNHLY and CDR2 FYNNEI. The CDR3 consists of 14 residues. This CDR3 reads CASSEHGGVTIQYF. The CDR3 DNA reads TGTGCCAGCAGTGAACACGGAGGGGTTACCATTCAGTACTTC. The full variable domain, completed using reference TRBV2 and TRBJ2-4, is EPEVTQTPSHQVTQMGQEVILRCVPISNHLYFYWYRQILGQKVEFLVSFYNNEISEKSEIFDDQFSVERPDGSNFTLKIRSTKLEDSAMYFCASSEHGGVTIQYFGAGTRLSVL.

The rearrangement links TRBV10-3 to TRBJ2-3; D gene ambiguous. The germline gives CDR1 ENHRY, CDR2 SYGVKD. The CDR3 is 14 residues long. Trimming left V 6 bases short and J 3 bases short, with 13 bases between. The CDR3 coding sequence is TGTGCCATCAGGCCCTCGGAAGTGACAGATACGCAGTATTTT. Amino acid sequence: CAIRPSEVTDTQYF.

This chain connects TRBV7-8 to TRBJ1-1; D ambiguous. CDR1 is SGHVS, CDR2 FQNEAQ, per germline. Deletions cut 2 bases from V and 3 bases from J, with 16 bases between. The CDR3 has 16 residues. Here the CDR3 DNA reads TGTGCCAGCAGCTTAAGACGGGTTAGGCTTTACACTGAAGCTTTCTTT. Its translation: CASSLRRVRLYTEAFF.

The J gene is TRBJ2-3, the V gene TRBV9, with 7 positions matching TRBD2. Germline CDR1 and CDR2: SGDLS and YYNGEE. This CDR3 has 15 amino acids. The V gene end was trimmed by 3 bases and the J gene end by 0 bases; junction bases not matched to a gene: 4. The DNA for the CDR3 is TGTGCCAGCAGCGAAGCGGGAACTAGCACAGATACGCAGTATTTT. It specifies CASSEAGTSTDTQYF. Full variable domain (rest looked up from reference TRBV9 and TRBJ2-3): DSGVTQTPKHLITATGQRVTLRCSPRSGDLSVYWYQQSLDQGLQFLIQYYNGEERAKGNILERFSAQQFPDLHSELNLSSLELGDSALYFCASSEAGTSTDTQYFGPGTRLTVL.

The chain has TRBV7-2 and TRBJ2-5, with no clear D. Germline V gives CDR1 SGHTA, CDR2 FQGNSA. This CDR3 region has 11 residues. V gave up 7 bases and J gave up 4 bases, with 7 bases separating them. The CDR3: CASTSGETQYF. The CDR3, as DNA: TGTGCCAGCACATCTGGAGAGACCCAGTACTTC.

The V call is TRBV6-4, the J call TRBJ1-2, with 10 bases fitting TRBD1. CDR3 length equals 14 residues. Germline values: CDR1 MRHNA, CDR2 SNTAGT. The J segment lost 7 bases and the V segment lost 5 bases, leaving 7 bases of the junction unmatched. CDR3 in amino acids: CASSPGTGVFGYTF. In DNA form, the CDR3 reads TGTGCCAGCAGTCCCGGGACAGGGGTTTTTGGCTACACCTTC.

The chain links TRBV2 to TRBJ2-5; 7 nucleotides match TRBD1. The length of the CDR3 is 13 residues. Germline-derived CDR1 and CDR2 are SNHLY and FYNNEI. Unmatched junction bases numbered 5, after V lost 5 bases and J lost 5 bases. The CDR3 spells CASSMTGFETQYF. In DNA, the CDR3 is TGTGCCAGCAGTATGACAGGGTTTGAGACCCAGTACTTC. The full variable domain, completed using reference TRBV2 and TRBJ2-5, is EPEVTQTPSHQVTQMGQEVILRCVPISNHLYFYWYRQILGQKVEFLVSFYNNEISEKSEIFDDQFSVERPDGSNFTLKIRSTKLEDSAMYFCASSMTGFETQYFGPGTRLLVL.

The V call is TRBV11-3, the J call TRBJ2-2; TRBD2 aligns across 7 bases. Per germline, CDR1 SGHNT and CDR2 YENEEA. V lost 2 bases and J lost 5; bases outside the gene matches: 5. The CDR3 extends over 15 amino acids. CDR3 nucleotides: TGTGCCAGCAGCTTATCTAGCGGCGGAACCGGGGAGCTGTTTTTT. It specifies CASSLSSGGTGELFF.

The V and J genes are TRBV6-1 and TRBJ2-3, with D unclear. Germline-derived CDR1 and CDR2 are MNHNS and SASEGT. The CDR3 is 14 amino acids. The V and J ends lost 6 bases and 3 bases respectively, with 13 bases between them. CDR3 loop: CASSVSRGTDTQYF. The CDR3 DNA reads TGTGCCAGCAGCGTATCCAGAGGAACAGATACGCAGTATTTT.

This clone appeared once. CDR3 loop: CASSQDRLAGGAVWSYNEQFF. CDR3 coding DNA: TGTGCCAGCAGCCAAGATCGTTTAGCGGGAGGAGCAGTGTGGTCCTACAATGAGCAGTTCTTC. The chain carries TRBV14 and TRBJ2-1, with 10 nucleotides matching TRBD2. CDR3 length: 21 amino acids. Germline V gene data show CDR1 as SGHDN and CDR2 as FVKESK. Trimming at V came to 0 bases and at J to 1 base, leaving 15 bases not matched to a gene.

The rearrangement uses TRBV18 and TRBJ2-2; D perhaps matches TRBD1 (6 bases). This CDR3 contains 20 residues. The germline V gene encodes CDR1 KGHSH and CDR2 LQKENI. V was cut by 6 bases and J by 2 bases, with 28 bases left in between. The CDR3 DNA reads as TGTGCCAGCTCCATTAGGCCAGTGATACAGGGCCCTTCAAACACCGGGGAGCTGTTTTTT. Its translation: CASSIRPVIQGPSNTGELFF.

This clone was observed once. The chain carries TRBV7-2 and TRBJ2-1; 12 bases are a match to TRBD2. Losses at the gene ends were 6 bases for V and 3 bases for J; bases not matched to a gene: 6. The CDR3 totals 16 residues. From germline, CDR1 is SGHTA and CDR2 FQGNSA. DNA of the CDR3: TGTGCCAGCAGTCGGACTAGCGGGGAGAGCTACAATGAGCAGTTCTTC. Residues: CASSRTSGESYNEQFF.

The chain recombines TRBV11-3 with TRBJ1-1; TRBD1 aligns across 8 bases. The J segment lost 7 bases and the V segment lost 4 bases, leaving 14 bases of the junction unmatched. The CDR3 is 16 amino acids. Per germline, CDR1 SGHNT and CDR2 YENEEA. The CDR3 loop reads CASSYQRTGRTNEAFF. In DNA, the CDR3 is TGTGCCAGCAGCTATCAGAGGACAGGGAGAACGAATGAAGCTTTCTTT. Variable domain in full (rest from reference TRBV11-3 and TRBJ1-1): EAGVVQSPRYKIIEKKQPVAFWCNPISGHNTLYWYLQNLGQGPELLIRYENEEAVDDSQLPKDRFSAERLKGVDSTLKIQPAELGDSAVYLCASSYQRTGRTNEAFFGQGTRLTVV.

This clone was seen more than once but under ten times. This chain connects TRBV21-1 to TRBJ1-2; the D call of TRBD1 is as the table states it, not checked on the DNA. TRBV21-1 is given as a pseudogene. This CDR3 region has 15 residues. This CDR3 reads CASSGPGQGAGGYTF. The CDR3 nucleotides read TGTGCCAGCAGCGGCCCGGGACAGGGGGCCGGAGGCTACACCTTC.

The chain couples TRBV9 to TRBJ2-3; TRBD2 matches 8 bases. With 0 bases clipped from V and 7 bases from J, the junction kept 16 bases outside the gene matches. This CDR3 comprises 18 residues. The germline V gene encodes CDR1 SGDLS and CDR2 YYNGEE. CDR3 nucleotide sequence: TGTGCCAGCAGCGTAGCCCCCGGACTAGCTGAAAAGGGGAATACGCAGTATTTT. Protein product: CASSVAPGLAEKGNTQYF. Looking up the rest from reference TRBV9 and TRBJ2-3 gives the full variable domain: DSGVTQTPKHLITATGQRVTLRCSPRSGDLSVYWYQQSLDQGLQFLIQYYNGEERAKGNILERFSAQQFPDLHSELNLSSLELGDSALYFCASSVAPGLAEKGNTQYFGPGTRLTVL.

The V and J genes are TRBV7-3 and TRBJ2-1; D may be TRBD1 (5 bases). CDR3 length: 16 amino acids. V was shortened by 5 bases and J by 7 bases, with 21 bases between the two germline ends. The germline gives CDR1 SGHTA, CDR2 FQGTGA. The CDR3 DNA is TGTGCCAGCAGCCCCCGACAGAACCGCCAAACTAATGAGCAGTTCTTC. Translating it yields CASSPRQNRQTNEQFF.

CDR3 region: CASSRTATNEKLFF. The CDR3 DNA sequence: TGTGCCAGCAGCCGGACAGCAACTAATGAAAAACTGTTTTTT. The chain couples TRBV21-1 to TRBJ1-4; TRBD1 reflects the table's D call only, with no check against the DNA. TRBV21-1 is termed a pseudogene. The CDR3 loop spans 14 amino acids.

This clone has only one observation. The rearrangement links TRBV7-9 to TRBJ1-5; D not resolved. The CDR3 has 13 residues. V was clipped by 2 bases and J by 2 bases, with 4 bases between them. Germline V gene lookup returns CDR1 SEHNR and CDR2 FQNEAQ (reference sequence). The CDR3 loop is CASSLQGNQPQHF. CDR3 coding DNA: TGTGCCAGCAGCTTACAGGGCAATCAGCCCCAGCATTTT. The entire variable domain, with the rest obtained from reference TRBV7-9 and TRBJ1-5, is as follows: DTGVSQNPRHKITKRGQNVTFRCDPISEHNRLYWYRQTLGQGPEFLTYFQNEAQLEKSRLLSDRFSAERPKGSFSTLEIQRTEQGDSAMYLCASSLQGNQPQHFGDGTRLSIL.

The chain is built from TRBV19 and TRBJ2-7, with no clear D. V was trimmed by 5 bases and J by 4 bases, leaving 18 bases between them. CDR1 and CDR2 from the germline V gene are LNHDA and SQIVND (reference sequence). CDR3 length: 15 amino acids. DNA of the CDR3: TGTGCCAGTAGTGATCGAGTTTCCTCCCCTTACGAGCAGTACTTC. Residues: CASSDRVSSPYEQYF.

This chain links TRBV14 with TRBJ2-1; D could derive from TRBD1 or TRBD2 (5 bases each). Trimming shortened V by 3 bases and J by 4 bases, and 16 bases separated the two germline ends. Germline loops: CDR1 SGHDN, CDR2 FVKESK. This CDR3 region has 16 residues. The CDR3 bases are TGTGCCAGCAGCCACATGGGACGGCCGATTTACAATGAGCAGTTCTTC. This sequence encodes CASSHMGRPIYNEQFF.

CDR3 amino acids: CASSALQGGTGELFF. CDR3 in DNA: TGTGCCAGCAGTGCCCTTCAGGGTGGCACCGGGGAGCTGTTTTTT. The genes are TRBV6-1 and TRBJ2-2; tentative D call: TRBD1 (5 bases). The V and J ends lost 4 bases and 4 bases respectively, with 13 bases between them. Per germline, CDR1 MNHNS and CDR2 SASEGT. The CDR3 is made up of 15 amino acids.

The V and J genes are TRBV6-1 and TRBJ2-1; a possible D gene is TRBD1 (5 bases). The CDR3 consists of 13 residues. Germline CDR1 reads MNHNS; CDR2 reads SASEGT. Trimming shortened V by 3 bases and J by 10 bases, and 13 bases separated the two germline ends. CDR3 residues: CASSEIGTGEQFF. CDR3 coding DNA: TGTGCCAGCAGTGAGATAGGAACAGGCGAGCAGTTCTTC.

This clone has just one count. The gene calls are TRBV27 and TRBJ2-1, with D maybe TRBD1 (6 bases). From germline, CDR1 is MNHEY and CDR2 SMNVEV (reference sequence). There are 13 residues in the CDR3. V lost 3 bases and J lost 7, with 10 bases in between. The CDR3 DNA sequence: TGTGCCAGCAGTTTTCAGGGACAAAATGAGCAGTTCTTC. Translating it yields CASSFQGQNEQFF.

The chain uses TRBV4-2 and TRBJ2-3; 10 nucleotides line up with TRBD2. The CDR3 sequence is 19 residues long. Looked up from germline, CDR1 is LGHNA and CDR2 is YNFKEQ. With 4 bases clipped from V and 2 bases from J, the junction kept 15 bases outside the gene matches. This CDR3 reads CASSRAGGIRTAFTDTQYF. In DNA, the CDR3 is TGTGCCAGCAGCCGAGCGGGGGGGATTCGGACAGCTTTCACAGATACGCAGTATTTT.